This TCR beta chain came from a study of OX40 agonist ivuxolimab in advanced cancers. Background on the study: Patients receiving dose escalation had hepatocellular carcinoma, melanoma, renal cell or head and neck cancer. Participants, roughly 80% male, averaged roughly 59 years of age, ranging from roughly 23 to 90. Findings of the study overall: Antigen specificity remained undetermined for the expanded peripheral T cells. Dosing at 0.1 to 3.0 mg/kg was accompanied by clonal expansion of CD4+ and CD8+ blood T cells by week 6.

To note about this clone: Its antigen is unknown.

The CDR3 contains 14 residues. Germline loops: CDR1 SGHAT, CDR2 FQNNGV. V was trimmed by 2 bases and J by 7 bases, leaving 14 bases between them. Libraries were prepared by immunoSEQ multiplex PCR; TCRdb keeps only in-frame clonotypes and omits some of them. The sample carries more than 25,000 clones, about 74% recorded once. The chain links TRBV11-2 to TRBJ1-2; D possibly corresponds to TRBD1 (6 bases). The source material was CD4+ or CD8+ T cells sorted from blood, sampled in a trial of the OX40 agonist ivuxolimab. This sequence was found in an adult with an advanced solid tumor such as melanoma, head and neck, liver or kidney cancer. This CDR3 reads CASSLWEGVGGYTF. Here the CDR3 DNA reads TGTGCCAGCAGCTTATGGGAGGGGGTTGGTGGCTACACCTTC.